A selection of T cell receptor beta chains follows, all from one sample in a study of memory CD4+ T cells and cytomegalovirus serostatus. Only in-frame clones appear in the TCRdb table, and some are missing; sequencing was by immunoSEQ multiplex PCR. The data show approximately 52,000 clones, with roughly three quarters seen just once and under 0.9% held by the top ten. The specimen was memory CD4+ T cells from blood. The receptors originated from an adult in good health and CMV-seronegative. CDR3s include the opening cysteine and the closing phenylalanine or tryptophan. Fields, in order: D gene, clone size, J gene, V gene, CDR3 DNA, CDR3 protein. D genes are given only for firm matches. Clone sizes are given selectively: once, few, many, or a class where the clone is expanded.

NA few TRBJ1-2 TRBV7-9 TGTGCCAGCAGCTTTAACAGGGATGGCTACACCTTC CASSFNRDGYTF
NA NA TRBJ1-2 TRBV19 TGTGCCAGTAGGGGGGTTTCGGGGCAAGTCGCCTATGGCTACACCTTC CASRGVSGQVAYGYTF
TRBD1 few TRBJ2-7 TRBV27 TGTGCCAGCAGTTCAGAAACAGGGGCCTCCTACGAGCAGTACTTC CASSSETGASYEQYF
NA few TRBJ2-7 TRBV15 TGTGCCACCAGCATAAGGCAGGGTGGCGAGCAGTACTTC CATSIRQGGEQYF
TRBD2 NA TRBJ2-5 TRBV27 TGTGCCAGCAAGTTTATCTGGGGCGGGGGGCGAAAAGAGACCCAGTACTTC CASKFIWGGGRKETQYF
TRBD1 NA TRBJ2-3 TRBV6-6 TGTGCCAGCAGCCGATCGACAGGGGGTCAGGGTTTT CASSRSTGGQGF
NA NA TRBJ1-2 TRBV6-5 TGTGCCAGCACCTCGGATCCGCGCGGCTATGGCTACACCTTC CASTSDPRGYGYTF
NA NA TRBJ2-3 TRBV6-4 TGTGCCAGCAGTTCCGAACTCACAGATACGCAGTATTTT CASSSELTDTQYF
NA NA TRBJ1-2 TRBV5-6 TGTGCCAGCAGCGTATACCTACAGGCGACCTATGGCTACACCTTC CASSVYLQATYGYTF
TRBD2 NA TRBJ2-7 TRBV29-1 TGCAGCGTTGAAGCTAGCGGAGGGGCCTACGAGCAGTACTTC CSVEASGGAYEQYF
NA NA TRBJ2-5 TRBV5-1 TGCGCCAGCAGCTTGGGGGCGGCTAGCCAAGAGACCCAGTACTTC CASSLGAASQETQYF
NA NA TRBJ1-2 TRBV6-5 TGTGCCAGCAGTAACCGCGGATTGAACTATGGCTACACCTTC CASSNRGLNYGYTF
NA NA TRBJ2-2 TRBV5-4 TGTGCCAGCAGCTTGGACAGAGAGTTCACCGGGGAGCTGTTTTTT CASSLDREFTGELFF
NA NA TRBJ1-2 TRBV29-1 TGCAGCGTGGGCGCGACAGGCCTCTATGGCTACACCTTC CSVGATGLYGYTF
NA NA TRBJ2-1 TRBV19 TGTGCCACCAACGCCGGGGGCCGGAATGAGCAGTTCTTC CATNAGGRNEQFF
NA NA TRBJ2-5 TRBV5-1 TGCGCCAGCAGCCCGGAGGGCGAATTGGGGAGAGAGACCCAGTACTTC CASSPEGELGRETQYF
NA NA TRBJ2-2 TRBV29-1 TGCAGCGCCCGACGGGGAGACACCGGGGAGCTGTTTTTT CSARRGDTGELFF
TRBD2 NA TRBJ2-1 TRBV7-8 TGTGCCAGCAGCCCCCTACCGGGGGGATCCTACAATGAGCAGTTCTTC CASSPLPGGSYNEQFF
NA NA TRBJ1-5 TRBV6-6 TGTGCCAGCAGACAAGGGGGGGGTCAGCCCCAGCATTTT CASRQGGGQPQHF
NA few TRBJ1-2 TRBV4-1 TGCGCCAGCAGCCCACCCAGACAGGCTACCTATGGCTACACCTTC CASSPPRQATYGYTF
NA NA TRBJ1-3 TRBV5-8 TGTGCCAGCAGCTCGACCGGGACAGGAAACACCATATATTTT CASSSTGTGNTIYF
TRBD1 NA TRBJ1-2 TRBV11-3 TGTGCCAGCAGCCCACCCCGACAGGGCCCCTACACCTTC CASSPPRQGPYTF
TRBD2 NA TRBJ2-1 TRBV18 TGTGCCAGCTCAGGGCCCGGGCGGGGGAGCAATGAGCAGTTCTTC CASSGPGRGSNEQFF
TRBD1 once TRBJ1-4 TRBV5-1 TGCGCCAGCAGCCCAGGACAGGGGGTGTTCTCGGCGACTAATGAAAAACTGTTTTTT CASSPGQGVFSATNEKLFF
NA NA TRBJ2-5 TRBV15 TGTGCCACCAGCAGAGCCACAGGAGAGACCCAGTACTTC CATSRATGETQYF
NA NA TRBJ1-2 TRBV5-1 TGCGCCAGCATAGAAAACCCGGGGGCAGGTGGCTACACCTTC CASIENPGAGGYTF
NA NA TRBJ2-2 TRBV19 TGTGCCAGTAGCAATACCGGGGAGCTGTTTTTT CASSNTGELFF
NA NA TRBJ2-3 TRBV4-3 TGCGCCAGCAGCCAAGATCTTTCTACGCAGTATTTT CASSQDLSTQYF
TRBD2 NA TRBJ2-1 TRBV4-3 TGCGCCAGCAGCCAAGATCGAGGTAGCGGGGGGGCCGGGTCGGGCAATGAGCAGTTCTTC CASSQDRGSGGAGSGNEQFF
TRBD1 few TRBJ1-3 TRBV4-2 TGTGCCAGCAGCCAAGCTACGGGACAGCCGCCTGGAAACACCATATATTTT CASSQATGQPPGNTIYF
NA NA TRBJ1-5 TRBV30 TGTGCCTGGAGCGCCGGGAGATCACAGAATCAGCCCCAGCATTTT CAWSAGRSQNQPQHF
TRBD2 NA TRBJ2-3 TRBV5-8 TGTGCCAGCAGCTCGGGACTAGCGGGGGCCACAGATACGCAGTATTTT CASSSGLAGATDTQYF
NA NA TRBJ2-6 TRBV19 TGTGCCAGTAGTATGGTCTCTGGGGCCAACGTCCTGACTTTC CASSMVSGANVLTF
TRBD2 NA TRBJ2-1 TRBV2 TGTGCCAGGGGACTAGCGGGGGGGGAGCAGTTCTTC CARGLAGGEQFF
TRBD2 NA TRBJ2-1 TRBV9 TGTGCCAGCAGTCAACTAGCGGCTAGCTACAATGAGCAGTTCTTC CASSQLAASYNEQFF
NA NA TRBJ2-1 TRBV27 TGTGCCAGCAGGGGGAGTGCCTACAATGAGCAGTTCTTC CASRGSAYNEQFF